A selection of T cell receptor beta chains follows, all from one sample in a study of Ad26.COV2.S vaccination and SARS-CoV-2 variants. Data came from immunoSEQ multiplex PCR; TCRdb stores just in-frame clones and leaves some out. The table lists hundreds of thousands of clones, more than 80% of them singletons. Sequences were derived from peripheral blood, sampled in a trial of Ad26.COV2.S vaccine versus placebo. The receptors were gathered from a person aged 18 to 59 who received the Ad26.COV2.S COVID-19 vaccine or a placebo. The CDR3 runs from the conserved cysteine through the conserved F or W. Fields, in order: CDR3 length, V gene, J gene, CDR3 protein.

>15|TRBV10-1|TRBJ2-1
CASSEPGQGANEQFF
>12|TRBV7-9|TRBJ1-1
CASSFGDIEAFF
>15|TRBV9|TRBJ1-4
CASSPTTGSNEKLFF
>14|TRBV3-1/TRBV3-2|TRBJ1-3
CASSQGRAGNTIYF
>11|TRBV12-3/TRBV12-4|TRBJ1-1
CASNRNTEAFF
>15|TRBV6-5|TRBJ2-5
CASRRAASGQETQYF
>14|TRBV9|TRBJ1-3
CASSVAGTGNTIYF
>15|TRBV19|TRBJ2-6
CASSMGHSGANVLTF
>13|TRBV19|TRBJ1-6
CASTGQYNSPLHF
>14|TRBV7-9|TRBJ1-2
CASSLLPGTNGYTF
>15|TRBV7-2|TRBJ2-1
CASSFTSGEYNEQFF
>13|TRBV2|TRBJ1-5
CASIDQPNQPQHF
>15|TRBV10-1|TRBJ2-2
CASSSGGWNTGELFF
>14|TRBV7-9|TRBJ2-2
CASSSDRITGELFF
>13|TRBV9|TRBJ2-7
CASSVGSAYEQYF
>14|TRBV29-1|TRBJ1-1
CSAPLTEGNTEAFF
>13|TRBV10-3|TRBJ2-7
CAISEDRVYEQYF